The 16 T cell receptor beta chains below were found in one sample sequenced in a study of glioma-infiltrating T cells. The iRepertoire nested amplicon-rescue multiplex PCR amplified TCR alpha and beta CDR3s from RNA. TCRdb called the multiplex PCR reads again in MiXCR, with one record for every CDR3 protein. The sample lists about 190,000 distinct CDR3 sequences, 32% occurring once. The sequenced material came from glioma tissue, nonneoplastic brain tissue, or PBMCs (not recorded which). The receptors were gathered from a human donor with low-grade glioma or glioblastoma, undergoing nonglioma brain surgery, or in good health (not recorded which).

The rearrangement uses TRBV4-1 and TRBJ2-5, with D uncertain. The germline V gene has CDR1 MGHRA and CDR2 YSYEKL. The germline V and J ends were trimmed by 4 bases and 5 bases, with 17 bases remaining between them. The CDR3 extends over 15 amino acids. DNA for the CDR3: TGCGCCAGCAGCCGCGTCGTAGGGCTATCGGAGACCCAGTACTTC. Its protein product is CASSRVVGLSETQYF.

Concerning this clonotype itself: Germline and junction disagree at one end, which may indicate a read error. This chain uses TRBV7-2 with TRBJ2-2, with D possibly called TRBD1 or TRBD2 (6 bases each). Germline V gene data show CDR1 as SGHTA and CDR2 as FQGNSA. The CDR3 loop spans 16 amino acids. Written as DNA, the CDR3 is TGCGCCAGCAGCCAAGATAAGGGGGGTAACACCGGGGAGCTGTTTTTT. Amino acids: CASSQDKGGNTGELFF.

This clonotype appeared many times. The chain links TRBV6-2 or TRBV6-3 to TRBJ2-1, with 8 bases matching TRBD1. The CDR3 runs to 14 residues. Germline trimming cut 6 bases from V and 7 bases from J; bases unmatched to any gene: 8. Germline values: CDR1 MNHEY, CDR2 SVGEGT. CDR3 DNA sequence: TGTGCCAGCAGCCCCAGGACAGGGCGGAATGAGCAGTTCTTC. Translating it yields CASSPRTGRNEQFF.

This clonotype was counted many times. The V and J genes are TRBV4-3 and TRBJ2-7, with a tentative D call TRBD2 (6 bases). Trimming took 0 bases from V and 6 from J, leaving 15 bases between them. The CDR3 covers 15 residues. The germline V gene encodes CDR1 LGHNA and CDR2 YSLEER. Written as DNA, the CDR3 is TGCGCCAGCAGCCAAGAAGTTTGGGGGGTGGGCGAGCAGTACTTC. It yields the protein CASSQEVWGVGEQYF.

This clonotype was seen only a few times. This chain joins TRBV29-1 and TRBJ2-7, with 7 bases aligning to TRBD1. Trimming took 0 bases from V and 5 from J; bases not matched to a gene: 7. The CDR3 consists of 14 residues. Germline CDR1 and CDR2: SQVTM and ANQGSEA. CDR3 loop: CSVEDQTGLNEQYF. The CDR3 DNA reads TGCAGCGTTGAAGATCAGACAGGGTTGAACGAGCAGTACTTC.

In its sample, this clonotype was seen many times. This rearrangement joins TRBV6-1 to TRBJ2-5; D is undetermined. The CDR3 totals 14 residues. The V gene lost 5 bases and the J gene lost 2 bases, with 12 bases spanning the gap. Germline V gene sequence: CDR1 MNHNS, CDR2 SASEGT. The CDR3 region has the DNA TGTGCCAGCAGTTATTCCGGAAAACAAGAGACCCAGTACTTC. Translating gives CASSYSGKQETQYF.

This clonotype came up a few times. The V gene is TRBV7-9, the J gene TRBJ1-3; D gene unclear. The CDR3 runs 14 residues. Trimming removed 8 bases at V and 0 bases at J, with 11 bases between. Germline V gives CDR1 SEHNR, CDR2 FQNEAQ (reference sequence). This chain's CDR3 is CASGFVNSGNTIYF. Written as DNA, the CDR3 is TGTGCCAGCGGGTTTGTAAACTCTGGAAACACCATATATTTT.

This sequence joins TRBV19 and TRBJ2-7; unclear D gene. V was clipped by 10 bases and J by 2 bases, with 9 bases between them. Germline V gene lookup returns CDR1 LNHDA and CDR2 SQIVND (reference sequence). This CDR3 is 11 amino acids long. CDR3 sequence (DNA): TGTGCCACCGGTGACACCTACGAGCAGTACTTC. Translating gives CATGDTYEQYF.

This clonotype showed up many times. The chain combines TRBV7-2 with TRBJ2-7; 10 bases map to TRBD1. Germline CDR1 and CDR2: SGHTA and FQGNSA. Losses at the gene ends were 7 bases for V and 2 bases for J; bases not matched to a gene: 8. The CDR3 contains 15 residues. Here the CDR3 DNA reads TGTGCCAGCACCACCGGGACAGGGGTCCCCTACGAGCAGTACTTC. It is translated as CASTTGTGVPYEQYF.

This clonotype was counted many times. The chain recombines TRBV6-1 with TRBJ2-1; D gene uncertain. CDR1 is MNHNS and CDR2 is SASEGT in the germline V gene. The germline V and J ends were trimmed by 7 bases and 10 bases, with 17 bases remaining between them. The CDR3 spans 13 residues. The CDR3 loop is CASTQRTAGEQFF. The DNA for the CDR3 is TGTGCCAGCACCCAACGAACAGCCGGGGAGCAGTTCTTC.

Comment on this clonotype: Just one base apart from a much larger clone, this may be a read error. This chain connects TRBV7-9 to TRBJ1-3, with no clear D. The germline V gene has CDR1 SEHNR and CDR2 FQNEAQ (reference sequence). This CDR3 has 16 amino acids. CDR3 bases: TGTGCCAGCAGCTTAGTCGGAGTGCCCTCTGGAAACATCATATATTTT. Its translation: CASSLVGVPSGNIIYF. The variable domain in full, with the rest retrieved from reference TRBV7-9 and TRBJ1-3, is DTGVSQNPRHKITKRGQNVTFRCDPISEHNRLYWYRQTLGQGPEFLTYFQNEAQLEKSRLLSDRFSAERPKGSFSTLEIQRTEQGDSAMYLCASSLVGVPSGNIIYFGEGSWLTVV.

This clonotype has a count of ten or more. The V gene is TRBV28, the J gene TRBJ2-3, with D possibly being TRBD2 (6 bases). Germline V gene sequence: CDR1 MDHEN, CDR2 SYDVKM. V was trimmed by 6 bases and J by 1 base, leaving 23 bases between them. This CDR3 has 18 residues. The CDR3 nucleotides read TGTGCCAGCAGCCCACCATGGACGACCGGAGGGGGCACAGATACGCAGTATTTT. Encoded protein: CASSPPWTTGGGTDTQYF.

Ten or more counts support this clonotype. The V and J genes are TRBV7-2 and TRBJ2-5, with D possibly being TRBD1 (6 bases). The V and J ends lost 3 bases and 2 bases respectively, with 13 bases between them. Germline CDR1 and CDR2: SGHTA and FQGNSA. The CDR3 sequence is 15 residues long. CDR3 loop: CASSFQTGRQETQYF. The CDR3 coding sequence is TGTGCCAGCAGCTTCCAGACAGGTCGACAAGAGACCCAGTACTTC.

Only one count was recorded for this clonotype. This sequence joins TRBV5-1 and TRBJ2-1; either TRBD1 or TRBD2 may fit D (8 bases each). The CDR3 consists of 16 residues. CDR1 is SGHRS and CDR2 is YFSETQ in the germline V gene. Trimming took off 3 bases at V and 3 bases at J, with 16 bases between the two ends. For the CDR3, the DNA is TGCGCCAGCAGCTCCCAGGGGGCGGGGGGCTACAATGAGCAGTTCTTC. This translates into CASSSQGAGGYNEQFF.

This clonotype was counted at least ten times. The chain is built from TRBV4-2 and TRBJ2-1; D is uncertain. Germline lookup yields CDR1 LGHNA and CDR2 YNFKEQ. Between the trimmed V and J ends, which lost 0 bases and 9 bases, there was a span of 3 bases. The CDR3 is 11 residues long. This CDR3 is CASSQEVEQFF. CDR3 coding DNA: TGTGCCAGCAGCCAAGAGGTTGAGCAGTTCTTC.

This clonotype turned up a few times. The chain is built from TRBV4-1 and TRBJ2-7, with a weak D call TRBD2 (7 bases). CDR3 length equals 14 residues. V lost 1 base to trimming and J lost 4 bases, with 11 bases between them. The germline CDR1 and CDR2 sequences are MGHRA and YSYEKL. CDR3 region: CASSQVGGQYEQYF. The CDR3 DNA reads TGCGCCAGCAGCCAAGTGGGGGGGCAGTACGAGCAGTACTTC.